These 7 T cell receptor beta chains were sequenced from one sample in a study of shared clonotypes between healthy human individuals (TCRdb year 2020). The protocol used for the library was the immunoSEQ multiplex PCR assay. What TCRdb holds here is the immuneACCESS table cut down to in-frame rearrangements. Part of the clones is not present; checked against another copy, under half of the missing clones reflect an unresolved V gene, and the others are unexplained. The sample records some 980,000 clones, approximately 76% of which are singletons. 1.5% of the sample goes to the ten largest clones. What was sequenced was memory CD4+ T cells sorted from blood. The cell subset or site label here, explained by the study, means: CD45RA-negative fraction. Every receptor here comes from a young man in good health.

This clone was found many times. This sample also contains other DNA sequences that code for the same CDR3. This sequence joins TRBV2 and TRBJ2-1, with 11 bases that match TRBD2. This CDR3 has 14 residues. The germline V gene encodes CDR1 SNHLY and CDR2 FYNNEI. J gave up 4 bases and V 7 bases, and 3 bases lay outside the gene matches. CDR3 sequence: CASKGTSGYNEQFF. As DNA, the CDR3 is TGTGCCAGCAAGGGGACTAGCGGATACAATGAGCAGTTCTTC.

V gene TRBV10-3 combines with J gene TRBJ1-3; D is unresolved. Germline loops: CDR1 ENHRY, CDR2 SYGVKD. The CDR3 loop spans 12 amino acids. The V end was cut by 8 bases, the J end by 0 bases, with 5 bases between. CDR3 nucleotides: TGTGCCATCGGAACCTCTGGAAACACCATATATTTT. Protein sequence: CAIGTSGNTIYF.

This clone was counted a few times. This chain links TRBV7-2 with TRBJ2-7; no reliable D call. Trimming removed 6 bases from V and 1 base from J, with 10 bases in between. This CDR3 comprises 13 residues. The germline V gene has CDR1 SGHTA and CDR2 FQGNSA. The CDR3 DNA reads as TGTGCCAGCAGTTATGATCCTTCCTACGAGCAGTACTTC. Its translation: CASSYDPSYEQYF.

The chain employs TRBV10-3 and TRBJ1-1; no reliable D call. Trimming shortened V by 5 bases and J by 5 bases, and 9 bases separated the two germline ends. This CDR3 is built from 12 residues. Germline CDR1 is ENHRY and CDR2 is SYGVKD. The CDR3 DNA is TGTGCCATCAGTTGGGGTGGTACTGAAGCTTTCTTT. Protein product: CAISWGGTEAFF.

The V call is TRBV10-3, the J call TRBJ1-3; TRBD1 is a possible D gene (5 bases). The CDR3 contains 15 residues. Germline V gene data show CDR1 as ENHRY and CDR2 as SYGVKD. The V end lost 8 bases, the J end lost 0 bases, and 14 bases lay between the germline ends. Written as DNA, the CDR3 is TGTGCCATCTCCGACGGGGCCACCTCTGGAAACACCATATATTTT. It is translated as CAISDGATSGNTIYF.

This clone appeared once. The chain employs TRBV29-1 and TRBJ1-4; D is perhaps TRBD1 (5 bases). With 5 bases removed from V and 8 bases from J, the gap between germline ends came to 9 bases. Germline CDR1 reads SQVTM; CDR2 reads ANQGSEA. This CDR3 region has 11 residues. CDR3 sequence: CSVRGGEKLFF. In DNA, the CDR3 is TGCAGCGTTAGGGGCGGGGAAAAACTGTTTTTT.

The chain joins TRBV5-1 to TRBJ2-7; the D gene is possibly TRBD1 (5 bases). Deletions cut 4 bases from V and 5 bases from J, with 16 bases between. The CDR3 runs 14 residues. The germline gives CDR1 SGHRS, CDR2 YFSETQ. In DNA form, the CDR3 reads TGCGCCAGCAGCGATAACCCAGGGCGAGACGAGCAGTACTTC. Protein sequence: CASSDNPGRDEQYF.